What follows describes a single T cell receptor (beta chain). In germline, CDR1 is LGHDT, CDR2 YNNKEL (reference sequence). The CDR3 totals 13 residues. Between the trimmed V and J ends, which lost 1 base and 4 bases, there was a span of 7 bases. Sequencing used immunoSEQ multiplex PCR; TCRdb keeps in-frame clones, though not all of them. The profile shows approximately 97,000 clones, under 85% of them singletons. The sample originates from a study of blood T cell repertoires in COVID-19. Study overall: Material from acute and convalescent COVID-19 was sourced from the United States, Italy and Spain.

The material sequenced was peripheral blood. The receptor was derived from a human donor in a cohort sampled during active COVID-19. This chain connects TRBV3-1 (or the pseudogene TRBV3-2) to TRBJ1-2; D ambiguous. CDR3 DNA: TGTGCCAGCAGCCAAGCGAACGGCTATGGCTACACCTTC. It codes for CASSQANGYGYTF.